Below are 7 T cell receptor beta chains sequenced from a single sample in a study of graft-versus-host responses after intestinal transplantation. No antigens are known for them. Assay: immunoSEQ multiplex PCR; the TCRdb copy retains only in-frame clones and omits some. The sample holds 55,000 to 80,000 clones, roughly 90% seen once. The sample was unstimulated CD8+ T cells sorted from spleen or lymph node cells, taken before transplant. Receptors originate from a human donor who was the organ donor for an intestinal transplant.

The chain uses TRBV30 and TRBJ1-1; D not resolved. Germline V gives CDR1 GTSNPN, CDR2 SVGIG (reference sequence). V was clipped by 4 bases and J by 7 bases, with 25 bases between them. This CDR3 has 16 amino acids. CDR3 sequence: CAWTPFRGEGNHEAFF. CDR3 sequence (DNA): TGTGCCTGGACGCCCTTTCGAGGAGAGGGCAATCATGAAGCTTTCTTT.

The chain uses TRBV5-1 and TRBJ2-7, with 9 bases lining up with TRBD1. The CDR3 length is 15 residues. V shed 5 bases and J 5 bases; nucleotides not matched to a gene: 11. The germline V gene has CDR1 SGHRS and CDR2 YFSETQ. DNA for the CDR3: TGCGCCAGCAGGAACGGGGACAGGGAGGTTGACGAGCAGTACTTC. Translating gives CASRNGDREVDEQYF.

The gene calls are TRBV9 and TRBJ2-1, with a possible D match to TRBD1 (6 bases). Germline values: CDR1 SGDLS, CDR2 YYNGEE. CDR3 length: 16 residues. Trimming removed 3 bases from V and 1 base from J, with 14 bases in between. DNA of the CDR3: TGTGCCAGCAGCGGATCAACAGGGAAATCCTACAATGAGCAGTTCTTC. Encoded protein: CASSGSTGKSYNEQFF.

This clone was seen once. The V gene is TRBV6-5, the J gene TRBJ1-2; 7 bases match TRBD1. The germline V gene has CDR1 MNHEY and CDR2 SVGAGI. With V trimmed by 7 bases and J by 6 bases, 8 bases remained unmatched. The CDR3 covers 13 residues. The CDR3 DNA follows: TGTGCCAGCACCACAATGACAGGGCATGGCTACACCTTC. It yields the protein CASTTMTGHGYTF.

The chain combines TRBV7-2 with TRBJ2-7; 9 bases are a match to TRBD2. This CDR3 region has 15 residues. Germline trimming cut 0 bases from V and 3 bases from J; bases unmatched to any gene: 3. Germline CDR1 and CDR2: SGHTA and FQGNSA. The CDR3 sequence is CASSLAASGIYEQYF. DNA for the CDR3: TGTGCCAGCAGCTTAGCGGCTAGCGGGATCTACGAGCAGTACTTC.

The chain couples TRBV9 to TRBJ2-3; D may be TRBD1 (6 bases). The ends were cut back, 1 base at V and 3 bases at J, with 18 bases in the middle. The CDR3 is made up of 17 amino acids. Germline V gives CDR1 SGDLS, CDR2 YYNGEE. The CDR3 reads CASSVSGAWGGTDTQYF. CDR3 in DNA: TGTGCCAGCAGCGTATCAGGGGCGTGGGGTGGGACAGATACGCAGTATTTT.

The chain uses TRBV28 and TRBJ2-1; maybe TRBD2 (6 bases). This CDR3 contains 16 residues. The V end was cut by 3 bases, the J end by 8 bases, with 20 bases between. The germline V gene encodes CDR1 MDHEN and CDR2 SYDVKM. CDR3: CASSLAFWGDRDEQFF. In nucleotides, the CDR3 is TGTGCCAGCAGTTTGGCCTTTTGGGGGGATCGGGATGAGCAGTTCTTC.